This is a list of T cell receptor beta chains from one sample in a study of cytomegalovirus exposure and HLA in healthy donors. Method: immunoSEQ multiplex PCR; TCRdb's copy keeps in-frame clones and lacks some. The table includes roughly 240,000 clones, around 80% detected once. The sequenced sample consisted of PBMCs. The receptors derive from a boy aged 5-17 years in good health and CMV-seronegative. CDR3s include the opening cysteine and the closing phenylalanine or tryptophan. Each record gives: CDR3 length, V gene, J gene, D gene, clone size, CDR3 protein, CDR3 DNA. D genes are given only for firm matches. Clone size is stated in some rows and not others, as once, few, many or a class when expanded.

length: 14; V: TRBV6-5; J: TRBJ1-1; D: NA; size: few; CDR3: CASSYEGWETEAFF; DNA: TGTGCCAGCAGTTATGAGGGTTGGGAAACTGAAGCTTTCTTT
length: 12; V: TRBV30; J: TRBJ2-5; D: TRBD2; size: NA; CDR3: CEASGAQETQYF; DNA: TGTGAGGCTAGCGGGGCCCAAGAGACCCAGTACTTC
length: 14; V: TRBV19; J: TRBJ2-5; D: NA; size: NA; CDR3: CASSDPGDQETQYF; DNA: TGTGCCAGTAGTGACCCGGGAGACCAAGAGACCCAGTACTTC
length: 15; V: TRBV4-1; J: TRBJ1-2; D: TRBD1; size: NA; CDR3: CASSQHRQGAGSYTF; DNA: TGCGCCAGCAGCCAACATCGACAGGGGGCGGGTAGCTACACCTTC
length: 12; V: TRBV7-7; J: TRBJ2-7; D: NA; size: few; CDR3: CASSATGSEQYF; DNA: TGTGCCAGCAGCGCAACAGGTTCCGAGCAGTACTTC
length: 13; V: TRBV6-6; J: TRBJ1-1; D: NA; size: NA; CDR3: CASRIHRNTEAFF; DNA: TGTGCCAGCAGGATACACCGAAACACTGAAGCTTTCTTT
length: 14; V: TRBV15; J: TRBJ2-3; D: NA; size: NA; CDR3: CATSSLQGADTQYF; DNA: TGTGCCACCAGCAGTCTACAGGGCGCAGATACGCAGTATTTT
length: 16; V: TRBV9; J: TRBJ2-3; D: TRBD1; size: few; CDR3: CASSIRGQTSTDTQYF; DNA: TGTGCCAGCAGCATTAGGGGACAGACTAGCACAGATACGCAGTATTTT
length: 19; V: TRBV15; J: TRBJ2-1; D: TRBD2; size: NA; CDR3: CATSRPGLAGGPAYNEQFF; DNA: TGTGCCACCAGCAGACCAGGACTAGCGGGGGGCCCAGCCTACAATGAGCAGTTCTTC
length: 12; V: TRBV27; J: TRBJ2-7; D: NA; size: NA; CDR3: CASSPGSYEQYF; DNA: TGTGCCAGCAGTCCCGGTTCCTACGAGCAGTACTTC
length: 13; V: TRBV2; J: TRBJ1-1; D: NA; size: NA; CDR3: CASTGQLRAEAFF; DNA: TGTGCCAGCACTGGGCAATTGCGGGCTGAAGCTTTCTTT
length: 12; V: TRBV11-2; J: TRBJ1-3; D: NA; size: NA; CDR3: CASSPGGYTIYF; DNA: TGTGCCAGCAGCCCGGGAGGGTACACCATATATTTT
length: 15; V: TRBV10-1; J: TRBJ2-4; D: NA; size: NA; CDR3: CASSESAGLKNIQYF; DNA: TGCGCCAGCAGTGAGTCGGCAGGGTTGAAAAACATTCAGTACTTC
length: 13; V: TRBV7-6; J: TRBJ1-2; D: NA; size: NA; CDR3: CASSSSGDYGYTF; DNA: TGTGCCAGCAGCTCGTCGGGAGATTATGGCTACACCTTC
length: 14; V: TRBV30; J: TRBJ1-2; D: NA; size: NA; CDR3: CAWSVVYRIYGYTF; DNA: TGTGCCTGGAGTGTCGTATACAGGATATATGGCTACACCTTC
length: 15; V: TRBV9; J: TRBJ2-1; D: NA; size: NA; CDR3: CASSLDRTDLWEQFF; DNA: TGTGCCAGCAGCCTTGATAGGACAGATTTATGGGAGCAGTTCTTC
length: 16; V: TRBV11-3; J: TRBJ2-2; D: NA; size: NA; CDR3: CASSPESRAQTGELFF; DNA: TGTGCCAGCAGCCCAGAATCCAGGGCGCAAACCGGGGAGCTGTTTTTT
length: 16; V: TRBV18; J: TRBJ2-7; D: TRBD2; size: NA; CDR3: CASSRLTSALQYEQYF; DNA: TGTGCCAGCTCACGCCTTACTAGCGCCCTACAATACGAGCAGTACTTC
length: 12; V: TRBV2; J: TRBJ1-1; D: NA; size: NA; CDR3: CASSEERRAAFF; DNA: TGTGCCAGCAGTGAGGAACGACGCGCGGCATTCTTT
length: 16; V: TRBV30; J: TRBJ1-3; D: NA; size: once; CDR3: CAWSVFLRTAGNTIYF; DNA: TGTGCCTGGAGCGTATTTCTCCGGACAGCTGGAAACACCATATATTTT
length: 11; V: TRBV11-3; J: TRBJ1-1; D: NA; size: NA; CDR3: CASSRGAEAFF; DNA: TGTGCCAGCAGCCGAGGCGCTGAAGCTTTCTTT